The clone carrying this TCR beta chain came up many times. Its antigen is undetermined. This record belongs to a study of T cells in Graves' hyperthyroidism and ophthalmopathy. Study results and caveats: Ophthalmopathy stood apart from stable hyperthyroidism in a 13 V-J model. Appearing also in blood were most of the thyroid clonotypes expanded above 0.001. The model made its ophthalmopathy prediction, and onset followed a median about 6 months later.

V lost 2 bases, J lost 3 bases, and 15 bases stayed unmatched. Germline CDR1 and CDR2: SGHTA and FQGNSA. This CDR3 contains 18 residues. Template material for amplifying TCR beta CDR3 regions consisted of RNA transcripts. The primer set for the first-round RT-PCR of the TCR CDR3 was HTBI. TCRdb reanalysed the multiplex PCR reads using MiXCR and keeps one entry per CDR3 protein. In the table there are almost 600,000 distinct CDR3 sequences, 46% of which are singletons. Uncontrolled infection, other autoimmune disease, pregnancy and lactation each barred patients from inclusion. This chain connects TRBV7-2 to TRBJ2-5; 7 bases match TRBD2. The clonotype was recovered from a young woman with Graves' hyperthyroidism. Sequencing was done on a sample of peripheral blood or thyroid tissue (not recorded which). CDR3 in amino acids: CASSLTLGRSGIKETQYF. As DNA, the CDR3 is TGTGCCAGCAGCTTAACCTTAGGGCGGAGCGGGATTAAAGAGACCCAGTACTTC.